The 11 T cell receptor beta chains listed next were all sequenced from one sample in a study of T cells in narcolepsy (dated by TCRdb to between 2017 and 2018). The library was prepared using the immunoSEQ multiplex PCR assay. Not all clones reach the TCRdb copy of this immuneACCESS table, which keeps in-frame sequences only. Checked studies attribute under half of the gap to unresolved V genes and leave the rest unexplained. The sample yields about 30,000 clones; roughly 82% were counted once. The ten largest clones represent approximately 1.1% of the sample. Sequences were obtained from CD45RA- memory CD4+ T cells from PBMCs. The sample's cell subset or site label, in plain terms: memory T cells sorted ex vivo from peripheral blood. The source is a human donor with narcolepsy.

J is TRBJ1-1 and V is TRBV28; D is possibly TRBD1 (6 bases). V lost 7 bases and J 1 base, leaving 10 bases between the germline ends. This CDR3 has 13 residues. Looked up from germline, CDR1 is MDHEN and CDR2 is SYDVKM. CDR3 DNA sequence: TGTGCCAGCACTACAGGGACGAACACTGAAGCTTTCTTT. Its translation is CASTTGTNTEAFF.

V gene TRBV2 combines with J gene TRBJ2-7, with 12 positions matching TRBD2. The germline CDR1 and CDR2 sequences are SNHLY and FYNNEI. After removal of 4 bases from V and 7 bases from J, the junction contained 8 bases not matched to a gene. This CDR3 contains 15 residues. The DNA for the CDR3 is TGTGCCAGCAGTGTGTCTAGCGGGGGGGCGCGGGAGCAGTACTTC. Its protein is CASSVSSGGAREQYF.

The chain links TRBV19 to TRBJ1-5; D gene ambiguous. Germline CDR1 and CDR2: LNHDA and SQIVND (reference sequence). The germline V and J ends were trimmed by 7 bases and 4 bases, with 14 bases remaining between them. The CDR3 extends over 14 amino acids. Here the CDR3 DNA reads TGTGCCAGTAACAAGGAATCGCGGAATCAGCCCCAGCATTTT. It encodes CASNKESRNQPQHF.

Concerning this clone: At one end, the junction sequence differs from germline, possibly due to a read error. The V and J genes are TRBV7-7 and TRBJ2-3, with 9 bases matching TRBD2. The CDR3 loop spans 15 amino acids. In germline, CDR1 is SSHAT, CDR2 FNYEAQ (reference sequence). The CDR3 spells CASSLAAGGPDTQYF. The CDR3 nucleotides are TGTGCTAGCAGCTTAGCGGCGGGAGGGCCAGATACGCAGTATTTT.

The chain joins TRBV5-1 to TRBJ2-1; possible D gene TRBD2, 6 bases. The germline V gene encodes CDR1 SGHRS and CDR2 YFSETQ. V dropped 0 bases and J dropped 7 bases, with 11 bases sitting between them. The CDR3 totals 14 residues. The CDR3 protein is CASSLDGGVNEQFF. Here the CDR3 DNA reads TGCGCCAGCAGCTTGGATGGAGGGGTGAATGAGCAGTTCTTC.

V and J are TRBV9 and TRBJ2-2; D gene uncertain. Trimming removed 2 bases at V and 3 bases at J, with 8 bases between. Germline loops: CDR1 SGDLS, CDR2 YYNGEE. This CDR3 region has 14 residues. The CDR3 region is CASSVRLDTGELFF. The CDR3 DNA sequence: TGTGCCAGCAGCGTTCGTCTTGACACCGGGGAGCTGTTTTTT.

The chain links TRBV19 to TRBJ2-5; D perhaps matches TRBD2 (7 bases). TRBJ2-7 explains the end of the DNA better; the J call may be wrong. The V gene's germline CDR1 is LNHDA and CDR2 SQIVND (reference sequence). This CDR3 has 16 residues. The CDR3 sequence is CASSPRRGAGGYEQYF. In DNA, the CDR3 is TGTGCCAGTAGTCCCCGCCGGGGGGCGGGCGGTTACGAGCAGTACTTC.

The V and J genes are TRBV18 and TRBJ2-7; TRBD1 matches 9 bases. The CDR3 length is 15 residues. Losses at the gene ends were 5 bases for V and 9 bases for J; bases not matched to a gene: 14. Germline CDR1 reads KGHSH; CDR2 reads LQKENI. The CDR3 protein is CASSAERDRAFGQYF. The CDR3 DNA follows: TGTGCCAGCTCAGCCGAACGGGACAGGGCTTTTGGGCAGTACTTC. Complete variable domain (other parts from reference TRBV18 and TRBJ2-7): NAGVMQNPRHLVRRRGQEARLRCSPMKGHSHVYWYRQLPEEGLKFMVYLQKENIIDESGMPKERFSAEFPKEGPSILRIQQVVRGDSAAYFCASSAERDRAFGQYFGPGTRLTVT.

This clone has just one count. The CDR3 protein is CASSSLGARTGGNEQFF. The CDR3 coding sequence is TGCGCCAGCAGCTCACTAGGCGCCAGGACAGGGGGCAATGAGCAGTTCTTC. The rearrangement links TRBV5-1 to TRBJ2-1, with TRBD1 matching 10 bases. The V and J ends lost 3 bases and 6 bases, in that order; junction bases with no gene match: 12. The germline V gene has CDR1 SGHRS and CDR2 YFSETQ. The CDR3 totals 17 residues.

This clone was counted a single time. The chain employs TRBV7-9 and TRBJ2-2; 7 nucleotides match TRBD1. From germline, CDR1 is SEHNR and CDR2 FQNEAQ (reference sequence). The junction had 5 bases not matched to a gene; V was cut back by 6 bases and J by 1 base. The CDR3 contains 15 residues. As DNA, the CDR3 is TGTGCCAGCAGAGCCGGGACAGAGAACACCGGGGAGCTGTTTTTT. This encodes CASRAGTENTGELFF.

The chain has TRBV6-1 and TRBJ1-1; TRBD1 is a possible D gene (5 bases). This CDR3 region has 13 residues. V lost 7 bases and J 1 base, leaving 10 bases between the germline ends. The V gene's germline CDR1 is MNHNS and CDR2 SASEGT. The CDR3: CASIAGRNTEAFF. In nucleotides, the CDR3 is TGTGCCAGCATTGCAGGGAGGAACACTGAAGCTTTCTTT.